These 31 T cell receptor beta chains originate from one sample sequenced in a study of regulatory T cells in long-lasting Graves disease. Noted time point: newly diagnosed GD, antithyroid drugs for less than 3 months. The TCR library was made from RNA that had been extracted from PBMCs in TRIzol. To make TCR beta libraries, researchers used iRepertoire HTBI primers and Arm-PCR of CDR3 regions. A single record per CDR3 protein comes from TCRdb applying MiXCR to the multiplex PCR reads. The repertoire consists of around 250,000 distinct CDR3 sequences, with over 20% occurring once and the leading ten covering over 11%. The specimen comprised peripheral blood mononuclear cells (PBMCs), sampled at new diagnosis, from a patient treated with antithyroid drugs. The receptors here all came from a female donor with Graves disease.

The chain couples TRBV19 to TRBJ2-1; 11 bases are shared with TRBD2. The germline V gene encodes CDR1 LNHDA and CDR2 SQIVND (reference sequence). The CDR3 loop spans 16 amino acids. V shed 5 bases, J shed 8 bases, and the junction held 11 bases outside the gene matches. The CDR3 loop is CASSALPLAGGDEQFF. Written as DNA, the CDR3 is TGTGCCAGTAGTGCCCTTCCCCTAGCGGGAGGAGATGAGCAGTTCTTC.

This clonotype came up once. The chain combines TRBV6-1 with TRBJ2-2; D perhaps matches TRBD2 (6 bases). Germline V gene sequence: CDR1 MNHNS, CDR2 SASEGT. The CDR3 covers 12 residues. The germline V and J ends were trimmed by 11 bases and 1 base, with 8 bases remaining between them. CDR3 nucleotide sequence: TGTGCCGGAGGGAGGAACACCGGGGAGCTGTTTTTT. Protein product: CAGGRNTGELFF.

With regard to this clonotype: A far larger clone is one base from this, pointing to a likely read error. This chain joins TRBV12-3 or TRBV12-4 and TRBJ2-7, with D possibly matching TRBD1 (6 bases). The CDR3 totals 16 residues. Trimming pared 6 bases from V and 7 bases from J, leaving 25 bases between. The CDR3 spells CASSHRVRGTYNEQYF. DNA of the CDR3: TGTGCCAGCAGCCACAGGGTAAGAGGGACCTACAATGAGCAGTACTTC.

The rearrangement uses TRBV7-9 and TRBJ1-1; perhaps TRBD1 as D (5 bases). Germline V gene lookup returns CDR1 SEHNR and CDR2 FQNEAQ (reference sequence). Between the trimmed V and J ends, which lost 5 bases and 6 bases, there was a span of 16 bases. This CDR3 comprises 14 residues. In nucleotides, the CDR3 is TGTGCCAGCAGCCCAGGAGGGGCTCGGGCTGAAGCTTTCTTT. It yields the protein CASSPGGARAEAFF.

On this clonotype itself: A read error may be the cause here, since a much bigger clone is one base away. The genes are TRBV6-5 and TRBJ1-4; no firm D call. The CDR3 length is 16 residues. Germline CDR1 and CDR2: MNHEY and SVGAGI. For the CDR3, the DNA is TGTGCCAGCAGTTACTCCCTTCATTCGGACGTTGAAAAACTGGTTTTT. This gives the protein CASSYSLHSDVEKLVF.

The chain recombines TRBV11-2 with TRBJ2-3; 9 nucleotides line up with TRBD1. The CDR3 runs to 13 residues. The V and J ends lost 4 bases and 9 bases, in that order; junction bases with no gene match: 5. Germline CDR1 and CDR2: SGHAT and FQNNGV. The CDR3 protein is CASSWDRARTQYF. The CDR3 nucleotides read TGTGCCAGCAGCTGGGACAGGGCCCGAACGCAGTATTTT.

This clonotype was counted ten times or more. This rearrangement joins TRBV10-3 to TRBJ2-3; a weak D match, TRBD1 (5 bases). V lost 4 bases, J lost 1 base, and 9 bases lay in between. Germline values: CDR1 ENHRY, CDR2 SYGVKD. This CDR3 contains 14 residues. CDR3 in amino acids: CAISAAGRTDTQYF. CDR3 DNA: TGTGCCATCAGTGCGGCAGGGCGCACAGATACGCAGTATTTT.

This clonotype was seen ten or more times. The chain is built from TRBV20-1 and TRBJ2-7, with TRBD2 identical over 9 bases. CDR3 size: 15 residues. Germline V gene lookup returns CDR1 DFQATT and CDR2 SNEGSKA (reference sequence). V shed 4 bases and J 0 bases; nucleotides not matched to a gene: 7. The CDR3 DNA reads as TGCAGTGCTATCAGACTAGCGGCTAGCTCCTACGAGCAGTACTTC. Translated, it gives CSAIRLAASSYEQYF.

This clonotype was detected only a few times. One base away lies a much larger clone, so this may be a sequencing read error. The rearrangement links TRBV7-9 to TRBJ1-2; D perhaps matches TRBD1 (5 bases). Germline CDR1 reads SEHNR; CDR2 reads FQNEAQ (reference sequence). The CDR3 is made up of 14 amino acids. CDR3 DNA: TGTGCCAGCAGCTTAGCGTTGACAGAGAATGGCTGCACCTTC. It yields the protein CASSLALTENGCTF.

V and J are TRBV7-2 and TRBJ2-3, with a possible D match to TRBD2 (6 bases). The CDR3 covers 15 residues. The germline V gene encodes CDR1 SGHTA and CDR2 FQGNSA. V gave up 5 bases and J gave up 4 bases, with 16 bases separating them. CDR3 loop: CASSPLRGKSDTQYF. In DNA, the CDR3 is TGTGCCAGCAGCCCACTCCGGGGGAAGTCAGATACGCAGTATTTT.

This clonotype was seen many times. This chain links TRBV20-1 with TRBJ1-1; maybe TRBD1 (6 bases). V was cut by 3 bases and J by 4 bases, with 12 bases left in between. CDR1 is DFQATT and CDR2 is SNEGSKA in the germline V gene (reference sequence). This CDR3 has 13 residues. The CDR3 coding sequence is TGCAGTGCTAGTTCCACAGGGTCCACTGAAGCTTTCTTT. Protein product: CSASSTGSTEAFF.

This clonotype was recorded many times. The CDR3 is CASSYAQGRGYTF. Here the CDR3 DNA reads TGTGCCAGCAGTTACGCACAGGGGAGGGGCTACACCTTC. The chain recombines TRBV6-9 with TRBJ1-2; TRBD1 matches 7 bases. Per the germline V gene, CDR1 is MNHGY and CDR2 is SVAAGI. Losses at the gene ends were 3 bases for V and 8 bases for J; bases not matched to a gene: 6. CDR3 length equals 13 residues.

The chain carries TRBV27 and TRBJ2-7; 7 nucleotides align to TRBD1. Germline V gene data show CDR1 as MNHEY and CDR2 as SMNVEV (reference sequence). Germline trimming cut 8 bases from V and 0 bases from J; bases unmatched to any gene: 7. The CDR3 spans 14 residues. DNA for the CDR3: TGTGCCAGCCAAGACAGGGTAAGCTCCTACGAGCAGTACTTC. Protein: CASQDRVSSYEQYF.

This clonotype was seen repeatedly, ten times or more. This rearrangement joins TRBV6-1 to TRBJ1-2; D is perhaps TRBD1 (6 bases). Germline V CDR1 and CDR2: MNHNS, SASEGT. The CDR3 length is 16 residues. With 10 bases removed from V and 4 bases from J, the gap between germline ends came to 25 bases. Written as DNA, the CDR3 is TGTGCCACAAGAGGGGGGATGACAGTCGTACGCTATGGCTACACCTTC. Its protein is CATRGGMTVVRYGYTF.

Comments on this clonotype: A far larger clone is just one base off, so this is likely a read error. The chain uses TRBV2 and TRBJ2-1; D is undetermined. The CDR3 covers 16 residues. From germline, CDR1 is SNHLY and CDR2 FYNNEI. CDR3 in amino acids: CASSPRTLMGDNGQFF. The CDR3 nucleotides read TGTGCCAGCAGTCCGCGGACCCTTATGGGCGACAATGGGCAGTTCTTC.

Of note for this clonotype: This may be a read error: a much more frequent sequence differs by one nucleotide. The chain links TRBV6-2 or TRBV6-3 to TRBJ1-1; D is undetermined. The V gene's germline CDR1 is MNHEY and CDR2 SVGEGT. The CDR3 totals 13 residues. CDR3 DNA: TGTGCCAGCAGTTACTCTGCGAACACTGGAGCTTTCTTT. Residues: CASSYSANTGAFF.

The chain combines TRBV25-1 with TRBJ2-2; D not resolved. The ends were cut back, 4 bases at V and 4 bases at J, with 7 bases in the middle. This CDR3 is 13 amino acids long. CDR1 and CDR2 from the germline V gene are MGHDK and SYGVNS. This CDR3 reads CASSVSSTGELFF. The CDR3, as DNA: TGTGCCAGCAGTGTCAGTAGCACCGGGGAGCTGTTTTTT.

This clonotype was observed many times. The chain links TRBV29-1 to TRBJ2-5; D may be TRBD1 (6 bases). Trimming took off 6 bases at V and 2 bases at J, with 7 bases between the two ends. CDR3 size: 11 residues. From germline, CDR1 is SQVTM and CDR2 ANQGSEA. The CDR3 DNA reads as TGCAGCGTAGGACAGCAAGAGACCCAGTACTTC. This codes for CSVGQQETQYF.

The chain employs TRBV5-6 and TRBJ2-1, with D unclear. Germline V gene data show CDR1 as SGHDT and CDR2 as YYEEEE. The CDR3 is made up of 13 amino acids. Trimming took off 0 bases at V and 8 bases at J, with 9 bases between the two ends. The CDR3 is CASSLVDGYEQFF. CDR3 DNA sequence: TGTGCCAGCAGCTTGGTAGATGGATATGAGCAGTTCTTC. The full variable domain, in which reference TRBV5-6 and TRBJ2-1 provide the parts outside the CDR3, is DAGVTQSPTHLIKTRGQQVTLRCSPKSGHDTVSWYQQALGQGPQFIFQYYEEEERQRGNFPDRFSGHQFPNYSSELNVNALLLGDSALYLCASSLVDGYEQFFGPGTRLTVL.

This clonotype was counted ten times or more. The chain joins TRBV24-1 to TRBJ2-5; no firm D call. The germline V gene encodes CDR1 KGHDR and CDR2 SFDVKD. V shed 2 bases and J shed 7 bases, with 13 bases lying between them. This CDR3 spans 14 amino acids. The CDR3 reads CATSDSASWWTQYF. CDR3 coding DNA: TGTGCCACCAGTGATTCAGCTAGTTGGTGGACCCAGTACTTC.

There are many counts of this clonotype. J is TRBJ2-2 and V is TRBV28, with D unclear. The CDR3 is made up of 13 amino acids. Germline assignment: CDR1 MDHEN and CDR2 SYDVKM. With 2 bases removed from V and 6 bases from J, the gap between germline ends came to 7 bases. CDR3 protein: CASSLVQSGELFF. In nucleotides, the CDR3 is TGTGCCAGCAGTTTAGTCCAGTCCGGGGAGCTGTTTTTT.

A word on this clonotype: This may come from a read error, since a much larger clone is one base off. This sequence joins TRBV11-3 and TRBJ1-1, with D uncertain. The CDR3 has 11 residues. V was cut by 5 bases and J by 5 bases, with 6 bases left in between. Germline values: CDR1 SGHNT, CDR2 YENEEA. CDR3 nucleotides: TGTGCCAGCAGCGCCGGAACTGAAGCTTTCTTT. Translation: CASSAGTEAFF.

This clonotype showed up just once. A much bigger clone sits one base away, suggesting this may be a read error. CDR3 coding DNA: TGCAGTGCTAGAGATCAGTCCTGGGGCGGGGACATTCAGTTCTTC. Translation: CSARDQSWGGDIQFF. The rearrangement links TRBV20-1 to TRBJ2-4; D could derive from TRBD1 or TRBD2 (6 bases each). The J call could be wrong; TRBJ2-1 is a better fit for the DNA end. The CDR3 has 15 amino acids. Germline CDR1 reads DFQATT; CDR2 reads SNEGSKA (reference sequence).

This clonotype was seen just once. The CDR3 DNA reads as TGTGCCAGCGGAGTAGTTATATTGAATGAGCAGTTCTTC. Encoded protein: CASGVVILNEQFF. The rearrangement joins TRBV11-2 to TRBJ2-1; D gene unclear. This CDR3 has 13 amino acids. Trimming removed 8 bases at V and 7 bases at J, with 15 bases between. In germline, CDR1 is SGHAT, CDR2 FQNNGV.

This clonotype was detected many times. V usage is TRBV6-5 and J usage is TRBJ2-2, with D possibly being TRBD1 or TRBD2 (5 bases each). V lost 4 bases and J 5 bases, leaving 11 bases between the germline ends. Looked up from germline, CDR1 is MNHEY and CDR2 is SVGAGI. The CDR3 extends over 14 amino acids. The CDR3 coding sequence is TGTGCCAGCAGTTCGGGACGGATGACCGGGGAGCTGTTTTTT. Residues: CASSSGRMTGELFF.

Comments on this clonotype: It is likely a read error: a sequence one base away is far more abundant. V is TRBV12-3 or TRBV12-4 and J is TRBJ2-7; the D gene is possibly TRBD2 (5 bases). The CDR3 loop spans 13 amino acids. Trimming cost V 5 bases and J 2 bases, with 10 bases left between them. CDR3 amino acids: CASSIGLTYEQYF. For the CDR3, the DNA is TGTGCCAGCAGTATAGGACTGACCTACGAGCAGTACTTC.

This clonotype was seen ten or more times. The chain has TRBV2 and TRBJ1-2; D not certain. The V gene's germline CDR1 is SNHLY and CDR2 FYNNEI. The CDR3 is 14 residues long. V lost 3 bases and J 0 bases, leaving 8 bases between the germline ends. The CDR3 loop reads CASSEGYPNYGYTF. CDR3 in DNA: TGTGCCAGCAGTGAGGGGTATCCTAACTATGGCTACACCTTC. Supplemented by reference TRBV2 and TRBJ1-2, the full variable domain reads EPEVTQTPSHQVTQMGQEVILRCVPISNHLYFYWYRQILGQKVEFLVSFYNNEISEKSEIFDDQFSVERPDGSNFTLKIRSTKLEDSAMYFCASSEGYPNYGYTFGSGTRLTVV.

This clonotype appeared many times. CDR3 sequence reads: CASIRTGLRKISYNEQFF. CDR3 nucleotide sequence: TGTGCCAGCATCAGGACAGGGCTGAGGAAAATATCCTACAATGAGCAGTTCTTC. The chain combines TRBV6-2 or TRBV6-3 with TRBJ2-1; 8 bases align to TRBD1. Germline assignment: CDR1 MNHEY and CDR2 SVGEGT. The length of the CDR3 is 18 residues. The ends lost 7 bases at V and 1 base at J; junction bases unmatched: 15.

The sample holds many counts of this clonotype. V usage is TRBV11-2 and J usage is TRBJ1-1; D not resolved. The CDR3 runs to 13 residues. Germline V gene lookup returns CDR1 SGHAT and CDR2 FQNNGV. V was clipped by 1 base and J by 10 bases, with 13 bases between them. CDR3 amino acids: CASSLGFRDRAFF. Written as DNA, the CDR3 is TGTGCCAGCAGCTTAGGTTTTAGAGATCGAGCTTTCTTT.

For this clonotype: Only one base separates this from a far larger clonotype, so it likely reflects a read error. This chain links TRBV12-3 or TRBV12-4 with TRBJ2-1; D gene ambiguous. The length of the CDR3 is 16 residues. Trimming left V 5 bases short and J 10 bases short, with 24 bases between. The CDR3 DNA follows: TGTGCCAGCAGTAACACCCCTACTGTTCCCTCCTACGAGCAGTTCTTC. Translating it yields CASSNTPTVPSYEQFF.

This clonotype occurred a few times. This sequence may be a read error, since a much larger clone differs from it by one base. V gene TRBV7-9 combines with J gene TRBJ2-1; maybe TRBD1 (5 bases). Trimming cost V 2 bases and J 6 bases, with 14 bases left between them. The CDR3 is 15 residues long. CDR1 and CDR2 from the germline V gene are SEHNR and FQNEAQ (reference sequence). This CDR3 is CASSLSQGRTNEQFF. The DNA of the CDR3 is TGTGCCAGCAGCTTATCGCAGGGCCGGACCAATGAGCAGTTCTTC.